The present T cell receptor (beta chain) was sequenced within a study of cytomegalovirus exposure and HLA in healthy donors. PCR was performed using 60 Vbeta and 13 Jbeta primers. Per the authors' pipeline: In a later analysis, the count reached 82 million or so unique TCR beta chains, with 9 million to 11 million shared. Sequencing used immunoSEQ multiplex PCR; TCRdb keeps in-frame clones, though not all of them. Clone size and V and J calls were adopted from that table, with D and trimming inferred from the DNA. The sample lists 100,000 to 150,000 clones, 80% occurring once. A note on this clone: Antigen: not known.

Overall study results and limits: In vitro experiments confirmed that a few CMV-associated chains were specific for CMV antigens.

This sequence originates from a man aged 25 to 45 in good health and CMV-seropositive. The source material was PBMCs.

This CDR3 reads CASSMGAGDGYTF. The CDR3, as DNA: TGTGCCAGTAGTATGGGGGCAGGGGATGGCTACACCTTC. The chain is built from TRBV19 and TRBJ1-2; a weak D match, TRBD1 (6 bases). Trimming stripped 3 bases from V and 6 bases from J, with 11 bases between. Germline V gene lookup returns CDR1 LNHDA and CDR2 SQIVND (reference sequence). The length of the CDR3 is 13 residues. Full variable domain (remainder filled in from reference TRBV19 and TRBJ1-2): DGGITQSPKYLFRKEGQNVTLSCEQNLNHDAMYWYRQDPGQGLRLIYYSQIVNDFQKGDIAEGYSVSREKKESFPLTVTSAQKNPTAFYLCASSMGAGDGYTFGSGTRLTVV.